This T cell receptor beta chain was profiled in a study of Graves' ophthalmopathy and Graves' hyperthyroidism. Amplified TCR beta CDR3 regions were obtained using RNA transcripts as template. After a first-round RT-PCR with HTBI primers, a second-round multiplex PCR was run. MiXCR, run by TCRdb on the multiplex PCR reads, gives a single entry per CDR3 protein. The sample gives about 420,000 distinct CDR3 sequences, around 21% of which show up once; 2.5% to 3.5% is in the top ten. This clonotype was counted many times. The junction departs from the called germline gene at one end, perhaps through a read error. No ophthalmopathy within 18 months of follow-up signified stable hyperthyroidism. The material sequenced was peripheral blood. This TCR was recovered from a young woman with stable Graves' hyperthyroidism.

CDR3 DNA sequence: TGTGCCATCAGTCTGACAGGGTACGACACTGAAGCTCTCTTT. It encodes CAISLTGYDTEALF. This sequence joins TRBV10-3 and TRBJ1-1; 7 nucleotides align to TRBD1. CDR3 length: 14 residues. Germline loops: CDR1 ENHRY, CDR2 SYGVKD.